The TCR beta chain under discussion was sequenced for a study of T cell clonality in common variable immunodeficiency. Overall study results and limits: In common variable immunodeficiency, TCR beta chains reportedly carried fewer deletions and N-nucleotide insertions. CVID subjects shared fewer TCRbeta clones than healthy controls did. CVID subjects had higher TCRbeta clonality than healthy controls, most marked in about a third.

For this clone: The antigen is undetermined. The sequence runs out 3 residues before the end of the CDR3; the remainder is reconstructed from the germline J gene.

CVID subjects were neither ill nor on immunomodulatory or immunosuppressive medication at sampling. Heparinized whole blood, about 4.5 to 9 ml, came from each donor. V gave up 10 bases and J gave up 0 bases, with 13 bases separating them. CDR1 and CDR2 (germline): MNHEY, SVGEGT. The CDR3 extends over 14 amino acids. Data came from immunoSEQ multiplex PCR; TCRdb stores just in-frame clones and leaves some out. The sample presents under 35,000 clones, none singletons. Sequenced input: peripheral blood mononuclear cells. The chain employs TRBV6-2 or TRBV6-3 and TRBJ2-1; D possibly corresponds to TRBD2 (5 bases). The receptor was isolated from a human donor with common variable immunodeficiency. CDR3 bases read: TGTGCCACCCGCGGGTCTAGCTCCTACAATGAG. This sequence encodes CATRGSSSYNE. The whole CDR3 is CATRGSSSYNEQFF.